A single sample is the source of the 21 T cell receptor beta chains below, sequenced in a study of beta chain features in type 1 diabetes. Sequenced material consisted of expressed TCRB transcripts (all of the isolated RNA was reverse transcribed). Method: immunoSEQ multiplex PCR; TCRdb's copy keeps in-frame clones and lacks some. The sample yields 350,000 to 450,000 clones, approximately 14% seen once. The sequenced sample was naive CD4+ T cells from blood. The receptors derive from a man aged 30 to 45 in good health.

This chain links TRBV5-1 with TRBJ1-1, with D possibly matching TRBD1 (5 bases). Trimming took off 4 bases at V and 2 bases at J, with 15 bases between the two ends. Germline assignment: CDR1 SGHRS and CDR2 YFSETQ. The CDR3 loop spans 15 amino acids. The chain's CDR3 is CASSVIPGLNTEAFF. CDR3 DNA sequence: TGCGCCAGCAGCGTAATACCGGGGCTAAACACTGAAGCTTTCTTT.

This clone was counted only a few times. J is TRBJ2-5 and V is TRBV28; D gene uncertain. V was pared by 10 bases and J by 7 bases, with 22 bases between. Looked up from germline, CDR1 is MDHEN and CDR2 is SYDVKM. The CDR3 extends over 14 amino acids. The CDR3 region has the DNA TGTGCCACCCTCACGGATAGGTCGTCTCGGACCCAGTACTTC. Translation: CATLTDRSSRTQYF.

The sample holds a few counts of this clone. The chain is built from TRBV2 and TRBJ1-1; no firm D call. This CDR3 comprises 12 residues. Trimming cost V 8 bases and J 3 bases, with 10 bases left between them. Germline lookup yields CDR1 SNHLY and CDR2 FYNNEI. This CDR3 is CASSPLHTEAFF. CDR3 nucleotide sequence: TGTGCCAGCTCTCCCCTGCACACTGAAGCTTTCTTT. The whole variable domain, remainder taken from reference TRBV2 and TRBJ1-1, is EPEVTQTPSHQVTQMGQEVILRCVPISNHLYFYWYRQILGQKVEFLVSFYNNEISEKSEIFDDQFSVERPDGSNFTLKIRSTKLEDSAMYFCASSPLHTEAFFGQGTRLTVV.

This clone appeared a few times. The genes are TRBV18 and TRBJ2-5, with 7 positions matching TRBD1. Germline loops: CDR1 KGHSH, CDR2 LQKENI. Trimming took 2 bases from V and 3 from J; bases not matched to a gene: 3. This CDR3 is built from 14 residues. The DNA of the CDR3 is TGTGCCAGCTCACCAGCGACAGGGAAAGAGACCCAGTACTTC. Its translation: CASSPATGKETQYF.

The V call is TRBV9, the J call TRBJ1-4, with D possibly matching TRBD1 (5 bases). The CDR3 is 15 residues long. Germline assignment: CDR1 SGDLS and CDR2 YYNGEE. V gave up 2 bases and J gave up 4 bases, with 12 bases separating them. The CDR3, as DNA: TGTGCCAGCAGCGTGGGACCACAGAGTAATGAAAAACTGTTTTTT. It is translated as CASSVGPQSNEKLFF. Full variable domain (missing parts from reference TRBV9 and TRBJ1-4): DSGVTQTPKHLITATGQRVTLRCSPRSGDLSVYWYQQSLDQGLQFLIQYYNGEERAKGNILERFSAQQFPDLHSELNLSSLELGDSALYFCASSVGPQSNEKLFFGSGTQLSVL.

This sequence joins TRBV9 and TRBJ2-1; D is undetermined. V lost 4 bases, J lost 0 bases, and 17 bases lay in between. Germline CDR1 and CDR2: SGDLS and YYNGEE. There are 17 residues in the CDR3. The CDR3 loop reads CASSPSVSGYSYNEQFF. CDR3 DNA: TGTGCCAGCAGCCCCAGCGTTTCGGGTTACTCCTACAATGAGCAGTTCTTC.

There are a few counts of this clone. V and J are TRBV7-6 and TRBJ1-2, with 7 bases identical to TRBD1. The length of the CDR3 is 18 residues. The germline V gene has CDR1 SGHVS and CDR2 FNYEAQ. Unmatched junction bases numbered 20, after V lost 2 bases and J lost 8 bases. The CDR3 nucleotides are TGTGCCAGCAGCTTATTGAGACCTACCGACAGGGAAAGATACGGCTACACCTTC. This encodes CASSLLRPTDRERYGYTF.

This clone occurred a few times. The junction differs from germline at one of its ends, possibly a read error. CDR3 DNA sequence: TGTGCCAGCAGCTACTCACAGAATGGAAACACCATATATTTT. It yields the protein CASSYSQNGNTIYF. The chain joins TRBV6-5 to TRBJ1-3; D gene uncertain. This CDR3 region has 14 residues. The germline CDR1 and CDR2 sequences are MNHEY and SVGAGI.

This rearrangement joins TRBV9 to TRBJ2-1; D ambiguous. The CDR3 is 16 residues long. Germline CDR1 and CDR2: SGDLS and YYNGEE. Trimming cost V 0 bases and J 0 bases, with 10 bases left between them. CDR3 in DNA: TGTGCCAGCAGCGTAGCTGCGCCTAGCTCCTACAATGAGCAGTTCTTC. Protein sequence: CASSVAAPSSYNEQFF.

This clone has just a few counts. The V and J genes are TRBV6-1 and TRBJ1-2; tentative D call: TRBD1 (6 bases). Between the trimmed V and J ends, which lost 6 bases and 0 bases, there was a span of 14 bases. Per the germline V gene, CDR1 is MNHNS and CDR2 is SASEGT. This CDR3 has 15 amino acids. This chain's CDR3 is CASSWDILSNYGYTF. The DNA of the CDR3 is TGTGCCAGCAGCTGGGACATCCTTTCTAACTATGGCTACACCTTC.

V usage is TRBV25-1 and J usage is TRBJ1-1, with 7 nucleotides matching TRBD1. The germline gives CDR1 MGHDK, CDR2 SYGVNS. There are 14 residues in the CDR3. The trim removed 2 bases at V and 1 base at J, leaving 1 base unmatched. CDR3 in DNA: TGTGCCAGCAGTGAACACAGGGGGAACACTGAAGCTTTCTTT. Protein sequence: CASSEHRGNTEAFF.

This clone was observed at least ten times. The CDR3 sequence: CSGRSSGSFNEQFF. The CDR3 coding sequence is TGCAGCGGCCGATCTAGCGGGAGCTTCAATGAGCAGTTCTTC. V usage is TRBV29-1 and J usage is TRBJ2-1, with 10 bases fitting TRBD2. The CDR3 covers 14 residues. J was trimmed by 6 bases and V by 7 bases; bases with no gene match: 9. CDR1 is SQVTM and CDR2 is ANQGSEA in the germline V gene.

A few counts support this clone. The chain uses TRBV29-1 and TRBJ1-2; TRBD1 agrees at 9 bases. Per the germline V gene, CDR1 is SQVTM and CDR2 is ANQGSEA. The CDR3 is 13 residues long. V was pared by 5 bases and J by 6 bases, with 7 bases of the junction left unmatched. In DNA form, the CDR3 reads TGCAGCGTTTGGGGACAGGGTAGAGATGGCTACACCTTC. This encodes CSVWGQGRDGYTF. Using reference TRBV29-1 and TRBJ1-2 for the parts outside the CDR3, the full variable domain is SAVISQKPSRDICQRGTSLTIQCQVDSQVTMMFWYRQQPGQSLTLIATANQGSEATYESGFVIDKFPISRPNLTFSTLTVSNMSPEDSSIYLCSVWGQGRDGYTFGSGTRLTVV.

This clone was recorded a few times. This chain joins TRBV15 and TRBJ2-3; D is perhaps TRBD2 (7 bases). This CDR3 region has 15 residues. Germline V gene data show CDR1 as LNHNV and CDR2 as YYDKDF (reference sequence). V shed 4 bases and J shed 5 bases, with 16 bases lying between them. DNA for the CDR3: TGTGCCACCAGCACTGGGGAGGGACAAAGAGATACGCAGTATTTT. Its translation is CATSTGEGQRDTQYF.

This clone was counted a few times. This CDR3 is CASSPSAGTDTQYF. The CDR3 DNA sequence: TGTGCCAGCTCACCGTCAGCTGGCACAGATACGCAGTATTTT. The V gene is TRBV18, the J gene TRBJ2-3, with D uncertain. The V gene lost 3 bases and the J gene lost 1 base, with 8 bases spanning the gap. Germline CDR1 KGHSH, CDR2 LQKENI. There are 14 residues in the CDR3.

This chain connects TRBV7-2 to TRBJ2-5; no definite D call. The V end was cut by 2 bases, the J end by 5 bases, with 9 bases between. The CDR3 length is 13 residues. The germline gives CDR1 SGHTA, CDR2 FQGNSA. Here the CDR3 DNA reads TGTGCCAGCAGCTTACGTCCTATGGAGACCCAGTACTTC. The encoded protein is CASSLRPMETQYF.

This clone was detected a few times. The chain couples TRBV7-2 to TRBJ2-4; D is perhaps TRBD1 or TRBD2 (5 bases each). This CDR3 region has 16 residues. Germline V lookup: CDR1 SGHTA, CDR2 FQGNSA. V was shortened by 5 bases and J by 6 bases, with 20 bases between the two germline ends. CDR3 in DNA: TGTGCCAGCAGCATAACCGGGACCTCAGAGGGAAACATTCAGTACTTC. As protein: CASSITGTSEGNIQYF.

This clone was picked up a small number of times. The genes are TRBV30 and TRBJ1-1, with D perhaps matching TRBD1 (5 bases). This CDR3 comprises 16 residues. Germline assignment: CDR1 GTSNPN and CDR2 SVGIG (reference sequence). V lost 0 bases to trimming and J lost 0 bases, with 14 bases between them. In nucleotides, the CDR3 is TGTGCCTGGAGTGTGATCGGGGGATCGGTGAACACTGAAGCTTTCTTT. Its protein is CAWSVIGGSVNTEAFF.

The chain carries TRBV27 and TRBJ2-1; 7 bases agree with TRBD2. CDR3 length equals 15 residues. V shed 3 bases, J shed 0 bases, and the junction held 2 bases outside the gene matches. The germline V gene has CDR1 MNHEY and CDR2 SMNVEV (reference sequence). CDR3: CASSFRGDSYNEQFF. CDR3 bases: TGTGCCAGCAGTTTCCGGGGGGACTCCTACAATGAGCAGTTCTTC.

The sample holds a few counts of this clone. This sequence joins TRBV7-2 and TRBJ2-1, with a tentative D call TRBD1 (6 bases). The CDR3 runs 15 residues. Germline CDR1 reads SGHTA; CDR2 reads FQGNSA. V lost 4 bases and J lost 2, with 12 bases in between. Written as DNA, the CDR3 is TGTGCCAGCAGCTCCAGGGGCAGCACCTACAATGAGCAGTTCTTC. Residues: CASSSRGSTYNEQFF. The entire variable domain, with the rest obtained from reference TRBV7-2 and TRBJ2-1, is as follows: GAGVSQSPSNKVTEKGKDVELRCDPISGHTALYWYRQSLGQGLEFLIYFQGNSAPDKSGLPSDRFSAERTGGSVSTLTIQRTQQEDSAVYLCASSSRGSTYNEQFFGPGTRLTVL.

J is TRBJ2-5 and V is TRBV5-1; no firm D call. Trimming removed 4 bases at V and 5 bases at J, with 15 bases between. CDR1 SGHRS and CDR2 YFSETQ come from the germline V gene. The CDR3 has 14 residues. The CDR3 loop is CASSPGALQETQYF. The CDR3 nucleotides read TGCGCCAGCAGCCCTGGCGCGCTCCAGGAGACCCAGTACTTC.